This T cell receptor beta chain emerged from a study of type 1 and type 2 diabetes patients. Each diabetic donor fulfilled classification criteria for either type 1 or type 2. Other autoimmune diseases and infections within the past four weeks excluded donors. About 10 milliliters of peripheral blood were drawn from each donor. PCR was run on genomic DNA. The TCR beta CDR3 region was amplified using 30 forward and 13 reverse primers. TCRdb analysed the multiplex PCR reads with MiXCR anew, one entry per CDR3 protein. The sample consists of a few hundred thousand distinct CDR3 sequences, around 50% of them appearing once. Trimming removed 2 bases at V and 10 bases at J, with 21 bases between. The germline gives CDR1 LGHNA, CDR2 YSLEER. The CDR3 runs 17 residues.

The specimen was peripheral blood mononuclear cells (PBMCs). The V and J genes are TRBV4-3 and TRBJ1-6; the D is unclear. The origin of this receptor is a man between 18 and 29 years old with type 2 diabetes. In DNA form, the CDR3 reads TGCGCCAGCAGCCAAACAGCCCCTCAAGCCGGGAGCTCACCCCTCCACTTT. Translated, it gives CASSQTAPQAGSSPLHF.